Listed below are T cell receptor beta chains from one sample, sequenced in a study of cytomegalovirus exposure and HLA in healthy donors. Repertoires were generated with immunoSEQ multiplex PCR, while TCRdb's copy carries only in-frame clones and drops some. The sample has over 150,000 clones, approximately 80% seen once. What was sequenced was PBMCs. The receptors stem from a woman aged 35 to 49 in good health and CMV-seropositive. Each CDR3 is given with its conserved first and last residue. D genes are given only for firm matches. Clone size, where shown, is once, few, many, or a class for clones that have expanded.

>TRBV7-2|TRBJ2-3|once|-
CASSIGQPEDTQYF
TGTGCCAGCAGCATTGGACAGCCAGAGGATACGCAGTATTTT
>TRBV19|TRBJ1-4|-|-
CASTWGPATNEKLFF
TGTGCCAGTACGTGGGGCCCCGCAACTAATGAAAAACTGTTTTTT
>TRBV6-5|TRBJ1-2|-|-
CASSGRTENYGYTF
TGTGCCAGCAGCGGCCGGACAGAGAACTATGGCTACACCTTC
>TRBV18|TRBJ2-7|once|TRBD1
CASSPGTGVSYEQYF
TGTGCCAGCTCACCGGGGACAGGGGTTTCCTACGAGCAGTACTTC
>TRBV27|TRBJ2-7|-|TRBD2
CASSSLAGGAWEQYF
TGTGCCAGCAGTTCACTAGCGGGGGGGGCATGGGAGCAGTACTTC
>TRBV7-2|TRBJ2-5|few|-
CASSSIPGYQETQYF
TGTGCCAGCAGCTCGATACCAGGGTACCAAGAGACCCAGTACTTC
>TRBV15|TRBJ2-3|once|TRBD1
CATSSGQGQETDTQYF
TGTGCCACCAGCAGCGGACAGGGGCAAGAAACAGATACGCAGTATTTT
>TRBV28|TRBJ2-7|-|-
CASASGQSSYEQYF
TGTGCCAGCGCATCCGGACAAAGCTCCTACGAGCAGTACTTC
>TRBV5-4|TRBJ2-5|-|-
CASSSVSTETQYF
TGTGCCAGCAGTTCAGTCAGTACGGAGACCCAGTACTTC
>TRBV6-8|TRBJ1-6|few|-
CASSYDGGFNSPLHF
TGTGCCAGCAGTTATGACGGGGGGTTTAATTCACCCCTCCACTTT
>TRBV13|TRBJ2-2|-|TRBD2
CASSEAGGANTGELFF
TGTGCCAGCAGCGAGGCGGGGGGCGCGAACACCGGGGAGCTGTTTTTT
>TRBV2|TRBJ2-7|-|TRBD1
CASRAGQGNYEQYF
TGTGCCAGCAGGGCGGGACAGGGTAACTACGAGCAGTACTTC
>TRBV7-9|TRBJ1-1|few|-
CASSLLYGQNTEAFF
TGTGCCAGCAGCTTATTATATGGCCAGAACACTGAAGCTTTCTTT
>TRBV30|TRBJ2-3|-|TRBD2
CAWSFGGGRFSADTQYF
TGTGCCTGGTCTTTCGGGGGGGGTCGTTTTAGCGCAGATACGCAGTATTTT
>TRBV7-9|TRBJ1-2|-|TRBD1
CASSFGDRDRPGSYTF
TGTGCCAGCAGCTTCGGGGACAGGGACCGGCCTGGGAGCTACACCTTC
>TRBV5-6|TRBJ1-2|-|TRBD1
CASSLNRGRVRGYTF
TGTGCCAGCAGCTTGAACAGGGGGCGGGTAAGGGGCTACACCTTC
>TRBV7-2|TRBJ1-6|few|-
CASSPRDNHSSPLHF
TGTGCCAGCAGCCCCCGGGACAACCATAGTTCACCCCTCCACTTT
>TRBV6-5|TRBJ1-1|-|-
CASSYSEGNTEAFF
TGTGCCAGCAGTTATTCTGAGGGTAACACTGAAGCTTTCTTT
>TRBV5-4|TRBJ2-3|-|TRBD2
CASSLVVSSGSTDTQYF
TGTGCCAGCAGCTTGGTAGTTTCTAGCGGGAGTACAGATACGCAGTATTTT
>TRBV29-1|TRBJ2-1|-|TRBD2
CSSDGEGYNEQFF
TGCAGCTCGGACGGGGAGGGGTACAATGAGCAGTTCTTC
>TRBV5-4|TRBJ2-3|-|-
CASSPPRETDTQYF
TGTGCCAGCAGCCCACCACGAGAGACAGATACGCAGTATTTT
>TRBV4-3|TRBJ2-1|-|TRBD2
CASSHESAGEGYNEQFF
TGCGCCAGCAGCCATGAGTCAGCGGGGGAGGGATACAATGAGCAGTTCTTC
>TRBV30|TRBJ1-3|-|-
CAWTVPAQANTIYF
TGTGCCTGGACCGTGCCAGCACAGGCAAACACCATATATTTT
>TRBV5-1|TRBJ2-6|few|-
CASSPAASSGANVLTF
TGCGCCAGCAGCCCCGCAGCGAGCTCTGGGGCCAACGTCCTGACTTTC
>TRBV13|TRBJ1-5|-|-
CASSFRGNQPQHF
TGTGCCAGCAGCTTCCGGGGGAATCAGCCCCAGCATTTT
>TRBV2|TRBJ1-5|-|TRBD1
CASRADRGNYQPQHF
TGTGCCAGCAGAGCGGACAGGGGAAACTATCAGCCCCAGCATTTT
>TRBV7-8|TRBJ2-7|-|TRBD1
CASRFGTAASYEQYF
TGTGCCAGCCGCTTTGGGACAGCCGCCTCCTACGAGCAGTACTTC
>TRBV6-5|TRBJ2-3|-|TRBD1
CASSYSAGGSTDTQYF
TGTGCCAGCAGTTACTCGGCAGGGGGCTCCACAGATACGCAGTATTTT
>TRBV7-9|TRBJ2-5|-|-
CASSPGMGQGLGEQYF
TGTGCCAGCAGCCCAGGCATGGGACAGGGACTAGGGGAGCAGTACTTC
>TRBV28|TRBJ2-3|-|-
CASSLPRSPGTQYF
TGTGCCAGCAGTTTACCCCGGTCGCCGGGTACGCAGTATTTT
>TRBV19|TRBJ1-2|few|-
CASSMEAQRGGYTF
TGTGCCAGTAGTATGGAGGCCCAACGGGGTGGCTACACCTTC
>TRBV19|TRBJ2-1|-|TRBD2
CASSPTSGINEQFF
TGTGCCAGTAGTCCGACTAGCGGGATAAATGAGCAGTTCTTC
>TRBV28|TRBJ2-2|-|-
CASSFFIEGAGAGELFF
TGTGCCAGCAGTTTCTTTATTGAGGGTGCGGGCGCCGGGGAGCTGTTTTTT
>TRBV6-5|TRBJ1-2|once|TRBD1
CASSLLQGDGYTF
TGTGCCAGCAGTTTACTCCAGGGGGATGGCTACACCTTC
>TRBV28|TRBJ1-1|-|-
CASRGQSVEAFF
TGTGCCAGCAGAGGACAGTCGGTGGAAGCTTTCTTT
>TRBV7-2|TRBJ2-7|-|-
CASSLTEEQYF
TGTGCCAGCAGCTTAACGGAGGAGCAGTACTTC
>TRBV28|TRBJ1-1|-|-
CASSPLGQLEAFF
TGTGCCAGCAGTCCCCTAGGTCAGCTTGAAGCTTTCTTT
>TRBV27|TRBJ1-2|-|-
CASSLGGGYGYTF
TGTGCCAGCAGTTTAGGGGGCGGCTATGGCTACACCTTC
>TRBV5-6|TRBJ2-1|-|TRBD2
CASSLPGLAYNEQFF
TGTGCCAGCAGCTTACCGGGACTAGCATACAATGAGCAGTTCTTC
>TRBV11-3|TRBJ2-3|once|TRBD1
CASSPGQKSTDTQYF
TGTGCCAGCAGCCCGGGACAGAAAAGCACAGATACGCAGTATTTT
>TRBV6-6|TRBJ1-1|-|-
CASSPGVKAFF
TGTGCCAGCAGCCCGGGGGTGAAAGCTTTCTTT
>TRBV19|TRBJ2-7|-|TRBD1
CASSRTGISEQYF
TGTGCCAGTAGTAGGACAGGCATCTCTGAGCAGTACTTC
>TRBV4-1|TRBJ1-3|-|-
CASSQESRLGGLLSGNTIYF
TGCGCCAGCAGCCAAGAAAGCCGGCTCGGGGGTTTGCTCTCTGGAAACACCATATATTTT
>TRBV6-5|TRBJ2-7|-|-
CASSYSHLPSYEQYF
TGTGCCAGCAGTTATAGCCACTTACCTTCCTACGAGCAGTACTTC
>TRBV10-3|TRBJ2-2|few|TRBD2
CAISEYERGSTGELFF
TGTGCCATCAGTGAATATGAGCGGGGGAGCACCGGGGAGCTGTTTTTT
>TRBV6-5|TRBJ2-1|-|-
CASSPPGSYNEQFF
TGTGCCAGCAGTCCGCCAGGCTCCTACAATGAGCAGTTCTTC